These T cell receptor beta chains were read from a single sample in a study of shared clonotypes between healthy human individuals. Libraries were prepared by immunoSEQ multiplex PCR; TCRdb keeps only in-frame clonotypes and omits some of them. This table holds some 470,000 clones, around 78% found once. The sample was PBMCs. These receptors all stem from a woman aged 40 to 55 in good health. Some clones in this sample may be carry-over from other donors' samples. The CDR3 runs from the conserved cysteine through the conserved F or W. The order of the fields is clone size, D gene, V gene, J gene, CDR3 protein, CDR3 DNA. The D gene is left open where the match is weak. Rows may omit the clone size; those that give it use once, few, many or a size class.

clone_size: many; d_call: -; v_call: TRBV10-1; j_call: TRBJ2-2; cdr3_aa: CATSPYTGELFF; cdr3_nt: TGCGCCACCTCTCCCTACACCGGGGAGCTGTTTTTT
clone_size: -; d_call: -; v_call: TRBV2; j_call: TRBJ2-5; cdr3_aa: CASSARQSQETQYF; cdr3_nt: TGTGCCAGCAGTGCCCGACAGAGCCAAGAGACCCAGTACTTC
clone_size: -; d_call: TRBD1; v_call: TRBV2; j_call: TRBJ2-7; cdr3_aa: CASSPGTESYEQYF; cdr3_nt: TGTGCCAGCAGTCCAGGGACAGAATCCTACGAGCAGTACTTC
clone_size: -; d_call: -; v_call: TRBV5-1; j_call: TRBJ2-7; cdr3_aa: CASSLGTGVGYEQYF; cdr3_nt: TGCGCCAGCAGCTTGGGTACGGGAGTCGGGTACGAGCAGTACTTC
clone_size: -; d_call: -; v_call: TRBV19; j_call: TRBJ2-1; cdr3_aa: CASSNRARNEQFF; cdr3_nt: TGTGCCAGTAGTAACCGAGCGCGCAATGAGCAGTTCTTC
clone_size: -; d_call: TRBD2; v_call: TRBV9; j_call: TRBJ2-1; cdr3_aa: CASSVEGSGSYNEQFF; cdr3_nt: TGTGCCAGCAGCGTAGAGGGTAGCGGGAGCTACAATGAGCAGTTCTTC
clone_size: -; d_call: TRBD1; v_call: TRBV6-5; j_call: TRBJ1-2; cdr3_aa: CASSYSFATGGGGYTF; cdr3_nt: TGTGCCAGCAGTTACTCATTTGCGACAGGGGGTGGTGGCTACACCTTC
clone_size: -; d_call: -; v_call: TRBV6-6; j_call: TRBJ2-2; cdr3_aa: CASSYSPRGNTGELFF; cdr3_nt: TGTGCCAGCAGTTACTCCCCCAGGGGGAACACCGGGGAGCTGTTTTTT
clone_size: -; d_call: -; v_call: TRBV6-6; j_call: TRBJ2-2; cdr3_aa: CASSYSEGTGELFF; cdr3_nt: TGTGCCAGCAGTTACTCGGAGGGGACCGGGGAGCTGTTTTTT
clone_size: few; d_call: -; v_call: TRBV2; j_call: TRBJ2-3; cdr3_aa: CASGSTSFADTQYF; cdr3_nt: TGTGCCAGCGGCTCGACTAGTTTTGCAGATACGCAGTATTTT
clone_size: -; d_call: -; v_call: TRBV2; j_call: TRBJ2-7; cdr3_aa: CASSERDRGSYEQYF; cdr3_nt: TGTGCCAGCAGTGAAAGGGACCGAGGCTCCTACGAGCAGTACTTC
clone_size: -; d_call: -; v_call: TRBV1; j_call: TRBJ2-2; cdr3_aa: CTSSQPLPTSGETGELFF; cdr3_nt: TGCACCAGCAGCCAACCGCTCCCGACTAGCGGGGAAACCGGGGAGCTGTTTTTT
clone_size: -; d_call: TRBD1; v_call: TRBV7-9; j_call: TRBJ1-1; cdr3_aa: CASSTTGGFTNTEAFF; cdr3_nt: TGTGCCAGCAGCACTACAGGGGGCTTCACGAACACTGAAGCTTTCTTT
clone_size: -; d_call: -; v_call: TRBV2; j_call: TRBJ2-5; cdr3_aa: CASRSLRETQYF; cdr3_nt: TGTGCCAGCAGATCTCTTAGGGAGACCCAGTACTTC
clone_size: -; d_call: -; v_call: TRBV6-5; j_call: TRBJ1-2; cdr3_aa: CASSAPGHYGYTF; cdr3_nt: TGTGCCAGCAGTGCCCCTGGGCACTATGGCTACACCTTC
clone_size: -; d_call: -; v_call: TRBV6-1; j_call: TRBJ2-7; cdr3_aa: CASSREAGPYEQYF; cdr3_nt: TGTGCCAGCAGTAGAGAGGCAGGTCCCTACGAGCAGTACTTC
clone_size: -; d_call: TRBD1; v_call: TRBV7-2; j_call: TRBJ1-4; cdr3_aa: CASSQGVGQGVEKLFF; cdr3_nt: TGTGCCAGCAGCCAAGGGGTGGGACAGGGAGTTGAAAAACTGTTTTTT
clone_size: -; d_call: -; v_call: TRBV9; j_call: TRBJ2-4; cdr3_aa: CASSPPGGQNIQYF; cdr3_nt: TGTGCCAGCAGCCCGCCCGGGGGGCAGAACATTCAGTACTTC
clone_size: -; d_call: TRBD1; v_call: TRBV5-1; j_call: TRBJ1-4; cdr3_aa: CASSSGTGDEKLFF; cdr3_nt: TGCGCCAGCAGCTCCGGGACAGGGGATGAAAAACTGTTTTTT
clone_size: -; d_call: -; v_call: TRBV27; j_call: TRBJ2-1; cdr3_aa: CASSLSIGLYNEQFF; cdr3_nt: TGTGCCAGCAGTTTATCAATAGGTCTCTACAATGAGCAGTTCTTC
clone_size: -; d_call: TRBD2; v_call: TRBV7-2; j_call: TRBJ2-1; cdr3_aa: CASSARTSGREFF; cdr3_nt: TGTGCCAGCAGCGCAAGGACTAGCGGGAGGGAGTTCTTC
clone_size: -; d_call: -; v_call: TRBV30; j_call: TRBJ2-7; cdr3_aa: CAWSVLQPYEQYF; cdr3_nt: TGTGCCTGGAGTGTACTACAACCCTACGAGCAGTACTTC
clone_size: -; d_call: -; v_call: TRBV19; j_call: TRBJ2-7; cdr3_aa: CASGKQGKDEQYF; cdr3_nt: TGTGCCAGTGGCAAGCAGGGGAAAGACGAGCAGTACTTC
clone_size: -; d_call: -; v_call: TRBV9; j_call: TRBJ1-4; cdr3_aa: CASSVGEANNEKLFF; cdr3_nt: TGTGCCAGCAGCGTAGGGGAGGCCAATAATGAAAAACTGTTTTTT
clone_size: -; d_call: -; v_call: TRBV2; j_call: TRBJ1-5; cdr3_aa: CASSEQASNRPQHF; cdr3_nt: TGTGCCAGCAGTGAACAAGCTAGCAATCGGCCCCAGCATTTT
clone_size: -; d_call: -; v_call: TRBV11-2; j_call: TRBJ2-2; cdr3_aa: CASSPGHRGGRTGELFF; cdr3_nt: TGTGCCAGCAGCCCGGGGCACAGGGGAGGGCGGACCGGGGAGCTGTTTTTT
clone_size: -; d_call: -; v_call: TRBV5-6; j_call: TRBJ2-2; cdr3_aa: CASSLVLGTGELFF; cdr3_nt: TGTGCCAGCAGCTTGGTTCTGGGCACCGGGGAGCTGTTTTTT
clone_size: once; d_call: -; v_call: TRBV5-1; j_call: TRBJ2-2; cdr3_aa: CASSFGQSNTGELFF; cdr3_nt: TGCGCCAGCAGCTTCGGACAGTCGAACACCGGGGAGCTGTTTTTT
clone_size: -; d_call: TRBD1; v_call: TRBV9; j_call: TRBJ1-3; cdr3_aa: CASSVGQHSGNTIYF; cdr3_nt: TGTGCCAGCAGCGTGGGACAGCACTCTGGAAACACCATATATTTT
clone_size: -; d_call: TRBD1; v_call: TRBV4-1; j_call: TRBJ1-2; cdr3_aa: CASSQGAGGYGYTF; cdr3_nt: TGCGCCAGCAGCCAAGGGGCAGGGGGCTATGGCTACACCTTC
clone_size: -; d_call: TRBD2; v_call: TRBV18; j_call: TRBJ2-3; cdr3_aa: CASSPWTSGNTDTQYF; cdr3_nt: TGTGCCAGCTCACCATGGACTAGCGGAAACACAGATACGCAGTATTTT
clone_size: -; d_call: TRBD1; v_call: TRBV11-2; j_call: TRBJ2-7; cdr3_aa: CASSPAWDRVTYEQYF; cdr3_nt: TGTGCCAGCAGCCCGGCGTGGGACAGGGTGACCTACGAGCAGTACTTC
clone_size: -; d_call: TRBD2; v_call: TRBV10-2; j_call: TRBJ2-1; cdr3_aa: CATWDYSYNEQFF; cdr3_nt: TGCGCCACCTGGGACTACTCCTACAATGAGCAGTTCTTC
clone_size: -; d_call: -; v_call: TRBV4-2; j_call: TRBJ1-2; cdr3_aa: CASSSLQDYGYTF; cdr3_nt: TGTGCCAGCAGCTCCTTACAGGACTATGGCTACACCTTC
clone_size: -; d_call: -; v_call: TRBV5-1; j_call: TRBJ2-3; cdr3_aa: CASSPPWGDTQYF; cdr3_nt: TGCGCCAGCAGCCCTCCGTGGGGAGATACGCAGTATTTT
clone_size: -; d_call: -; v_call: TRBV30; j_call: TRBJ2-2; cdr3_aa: CAWSPYGELFF; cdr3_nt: TGTGCCTGGAGTCCGTACGGGGAGCTGTTTTTT
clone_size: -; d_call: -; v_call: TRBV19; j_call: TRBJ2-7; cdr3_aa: CASSIQVSSGEQYF; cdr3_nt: TGTGCCAGTAGTATTCAGGTCTCTTCTGGCGAGCAGTACTTC
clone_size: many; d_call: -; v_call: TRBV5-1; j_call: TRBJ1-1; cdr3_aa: CASSLNSGDGGTEAFF; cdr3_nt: TGCGCCAGCAGCTTGAATTCAGGGGATGGTGGCACTGAAGCTTTCTTT
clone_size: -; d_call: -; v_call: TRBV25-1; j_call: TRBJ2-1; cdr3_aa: CASSEKDLLNYNEQFF; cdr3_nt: TGTGCCAGCAGTGAAAAAGACCTACTAAACTACAATGAGCAGTTCTTC
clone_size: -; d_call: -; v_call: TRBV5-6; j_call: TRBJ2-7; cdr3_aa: CASSFGAYEQYF; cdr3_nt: TGTGCCAGCAGCTTCGGAGCCTACGAGCAGTACTTC
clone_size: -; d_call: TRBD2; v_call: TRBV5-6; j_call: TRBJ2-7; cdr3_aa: CASSWGLAVPYEQYF; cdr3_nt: TGTGCCAGCAGCTGGGGACTAGCGGTCCCCTACGAGCAGTACTTC
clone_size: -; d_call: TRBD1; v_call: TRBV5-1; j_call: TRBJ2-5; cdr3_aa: CASSSFTGGREETQYF; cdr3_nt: TGCGCCAGCAGCTCCTTTACAGGGGGCCGAGAAGAGACCCAGTACTTC
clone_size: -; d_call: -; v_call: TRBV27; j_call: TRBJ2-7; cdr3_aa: CASSLERAFTYEQYF; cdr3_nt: TGTGCCAGCAGTTTAGAGCGAGCTTTCACCTACGAGCAGTACTTC
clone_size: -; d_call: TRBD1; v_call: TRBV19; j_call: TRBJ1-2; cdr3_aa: CASRQGAGNYGYTF; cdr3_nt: TGTGCCAGCCGACAGGGGGCTGGGAACTATGGCTACACCTTC
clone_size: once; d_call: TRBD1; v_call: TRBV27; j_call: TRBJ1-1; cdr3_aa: CASSWDRVAEAFF; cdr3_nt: TGTGCCAGCAGTTGGGACAGGGTCGCTGAAGCTTTCTTT
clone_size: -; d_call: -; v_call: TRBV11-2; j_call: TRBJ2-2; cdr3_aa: CASSFRLEDTGELFF; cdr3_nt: TGTGCCAGCAGCTTCAGACTAGAGGACACCGGGGAGCTGTTTTTT
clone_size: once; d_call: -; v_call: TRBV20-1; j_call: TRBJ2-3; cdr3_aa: CSASSGTQRYF; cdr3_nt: TGCAGTGCTAGTTCCGGGACCCAACGGTATTTT
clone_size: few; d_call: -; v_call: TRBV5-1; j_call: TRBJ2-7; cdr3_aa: CASREPGVYEQYF; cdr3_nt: TGCGCCAGCAGAGAGCCGGGGGTCTACGAGCAGTACTTC
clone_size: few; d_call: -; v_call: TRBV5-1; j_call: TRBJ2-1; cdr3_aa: CASSLEPNSYNEQFF; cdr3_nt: TGCGCCAGCAGCTTGGAGCCTAATTCCTACAATGAGCAGTTCTTC
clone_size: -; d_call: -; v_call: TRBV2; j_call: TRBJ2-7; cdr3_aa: CASSDAGESYEQYF; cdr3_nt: TGTGCCAGCAGTGATGCTGGAGAAAGCTACGAGCAGTACTTC
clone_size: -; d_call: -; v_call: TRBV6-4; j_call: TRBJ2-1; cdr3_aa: CASSLAHSYNEQFF; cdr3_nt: TGTGCCAGCTCCTTAGCTCACTCCTACAATGAGCAGTTCTTC
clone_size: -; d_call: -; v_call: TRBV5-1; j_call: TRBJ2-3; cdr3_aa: CASSLDNGLTDTQYF; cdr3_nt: TGCGCCAGCAGCTTGGATAACGGTCTCACAGATACGCAGTATTTT
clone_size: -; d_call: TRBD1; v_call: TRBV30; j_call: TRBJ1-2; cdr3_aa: CAWSSPSRGSNYGYTF; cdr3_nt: TGTGCCTGGAGTAGCCCCAGCAGGGGGAGTAACTATGGCTACACCTTC
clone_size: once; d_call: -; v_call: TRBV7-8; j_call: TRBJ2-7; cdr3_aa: CASSLGSTGPYEQYF; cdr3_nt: TGTGCCAGCAGCTTAGGGTCGACGGGACCCTACGAGCAGTACTTC